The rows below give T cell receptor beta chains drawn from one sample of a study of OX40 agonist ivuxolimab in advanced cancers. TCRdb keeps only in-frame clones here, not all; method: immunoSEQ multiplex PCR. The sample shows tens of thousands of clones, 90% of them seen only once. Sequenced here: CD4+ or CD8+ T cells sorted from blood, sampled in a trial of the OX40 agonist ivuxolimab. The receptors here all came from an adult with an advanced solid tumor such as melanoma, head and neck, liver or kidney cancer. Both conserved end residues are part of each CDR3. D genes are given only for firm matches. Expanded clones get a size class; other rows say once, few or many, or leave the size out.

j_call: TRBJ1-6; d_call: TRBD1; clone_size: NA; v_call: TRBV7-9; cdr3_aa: CASSWGQVDSPLHF; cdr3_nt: TGTGCCAGCAGCTGGGGACAGGTGGATTCACCCCTCCACTTT
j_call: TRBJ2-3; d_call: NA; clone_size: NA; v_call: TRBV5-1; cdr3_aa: CASSGGGKREYF; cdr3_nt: TGCGCCAGCAGCGGCGGGGGCAAGAGGGAGTATTTT
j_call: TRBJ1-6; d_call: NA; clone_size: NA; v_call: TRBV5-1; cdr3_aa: CASSLEGSLNSPLHF; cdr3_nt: TGCGCCAGCAGCTTGGAGGGCAGCTTAAATTCACCCCTCCACTTT
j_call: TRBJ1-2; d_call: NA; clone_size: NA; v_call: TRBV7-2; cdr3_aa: CASSSITNGYTF; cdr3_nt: TGTGCCAGCAGCTCGATAACCAATGGCTACACCTTC
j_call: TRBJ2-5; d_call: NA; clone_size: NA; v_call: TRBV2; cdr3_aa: CASIFQETQYF; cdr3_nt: TGTGCCAGCATCTTCCAAGAGACCCAGTACTTC
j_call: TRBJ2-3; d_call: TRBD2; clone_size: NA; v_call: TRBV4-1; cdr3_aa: CASSQTAGSTDTQYF; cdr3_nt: TGCGCCAGCAGCCAAACAGCGGGGAGCACAGATACGCAGTATTTT
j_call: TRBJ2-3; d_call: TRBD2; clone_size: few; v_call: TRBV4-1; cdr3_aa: CASSRAGGRDSTDTQYF; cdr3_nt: TGCGCCAGCAGCCGAGCGGGGGGGCGGGATAGCACAGATACGCAGTATTTT
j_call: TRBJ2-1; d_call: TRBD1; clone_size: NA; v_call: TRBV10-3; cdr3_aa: CAISDMGTGVNEQFF; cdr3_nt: TGTGCCATCAGTGATATGGGGACAGGGGTCAATGAGCAGTTCTTC
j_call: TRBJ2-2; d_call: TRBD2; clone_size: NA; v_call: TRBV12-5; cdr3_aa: CASGLVLAGNTGELFF; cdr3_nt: TGTGCTAGTGGTTTGGTACTAGCGGGGAACACCGGGGAGCTGTTTTTT
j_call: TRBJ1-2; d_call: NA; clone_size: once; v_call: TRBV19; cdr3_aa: CASIGQPYGYTF; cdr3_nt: TGTGCCAGTATCGGACAGCCCTATGGCTACACCTTC
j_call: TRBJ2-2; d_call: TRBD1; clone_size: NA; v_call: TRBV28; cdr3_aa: CASIGRTGRIGELFF; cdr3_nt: TGTGCCAGCATCGGACGGACAGGGCGGATCGGGGAGCTGTTTTTT
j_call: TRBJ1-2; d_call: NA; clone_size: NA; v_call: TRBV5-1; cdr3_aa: CASSLALGDYGYTF; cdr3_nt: TGCGCCAGCAGCTTGGCCCTAGGGGACTATGGCTACACCTTC
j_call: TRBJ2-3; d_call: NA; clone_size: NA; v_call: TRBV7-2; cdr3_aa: CVSSLEVQDTQYF; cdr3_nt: TGTGTCAGCAGCTTAGAGGTTCAAGATACGCAGTATTTT
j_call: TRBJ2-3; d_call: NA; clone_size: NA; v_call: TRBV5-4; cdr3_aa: CASSLMQGTDTQYF; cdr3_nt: TGTGCCAGCAGCCTTATGCAAGGCACAGATACGCAGTATTTT
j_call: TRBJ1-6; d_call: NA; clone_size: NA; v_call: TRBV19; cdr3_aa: CASSMGASNSPLHF; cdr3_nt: TGTGCCAGTAGTATGGGGGCCTCGAATTCACCCCTCCACTTT
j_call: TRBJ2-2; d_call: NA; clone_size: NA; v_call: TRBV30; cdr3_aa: CAWTGGPAGGELFF; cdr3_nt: TGTGCCTGGACCGGGGGGCCGGCGGGCGGGGAGCTGTTTTTT
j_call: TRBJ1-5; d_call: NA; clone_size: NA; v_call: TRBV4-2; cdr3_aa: CASSQQGFQSNQPQHF; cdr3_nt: TGTGCCAGCAGCCAGCAGGGGTTCCAAAGCAATCAGCCCCAGCATTTT
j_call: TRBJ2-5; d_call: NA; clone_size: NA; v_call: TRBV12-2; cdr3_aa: CASRLAHGNVTQYF; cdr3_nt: TGTGCAAGTCGCTTAGCGCATGGCAATGTGACCCAGTACTTC
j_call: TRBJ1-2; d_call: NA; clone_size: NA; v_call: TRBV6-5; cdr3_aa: CASSYLGYGYTF; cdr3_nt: TGTGCCAGCAGTTACCTTGGCTATGGCTACACCTTC
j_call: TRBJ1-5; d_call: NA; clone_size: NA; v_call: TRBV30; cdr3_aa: CAWTTSGDQPQHF; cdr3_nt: TGTGCCTGGACGACGTCAGGTGATCAGCCCCAGCATTTT
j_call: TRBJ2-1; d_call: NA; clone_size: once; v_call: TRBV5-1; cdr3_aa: CASSFSLSEASYNEQFF; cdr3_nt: TGCGCCAGCAGCTTTTCCCTCAGTGAAGCGTCCTACAATGAGCAGTTCTTC
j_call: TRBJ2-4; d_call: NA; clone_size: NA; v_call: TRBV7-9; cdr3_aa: CASSLVTDSFLAKNIQYF; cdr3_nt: TGTGCCAGCAGCTTAGTGACTGACAGCTTTCTAGCCAAAAACATTCAGTACTTC
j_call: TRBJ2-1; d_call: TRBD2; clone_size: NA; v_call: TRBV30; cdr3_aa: CAWRDVHGGYYNEQFF; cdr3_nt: TGTGCCTGGAGGGATGTGCACGGGGGGTACTACAATGAGCAGTTCTTC
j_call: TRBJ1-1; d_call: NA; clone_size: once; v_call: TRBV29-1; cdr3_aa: CSVVHGVNTEAFF; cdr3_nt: TGCAGCGTTGTTCATGGAGTGAACACTGAAGCTTTCTTT
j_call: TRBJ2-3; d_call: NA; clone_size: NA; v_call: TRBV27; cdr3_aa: CASSLEPKSTDTQYF; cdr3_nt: TGTGCCAGCAGTTTAGAGCCCAAAAGCACAGATACGCAGTATTTT
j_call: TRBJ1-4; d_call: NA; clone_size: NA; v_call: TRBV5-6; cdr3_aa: CASSLVRENEKLFF; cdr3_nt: TGTGCCAGCAGCTTGGTCAGGGAAAATGAAAAACTGTTTTTT
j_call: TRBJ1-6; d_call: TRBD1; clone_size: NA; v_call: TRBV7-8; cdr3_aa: CASSVETGANSPLHF; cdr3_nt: TGTGCCAGCAGCGTCGAGACAGGGGCGAATTCACCCCTCCACTTT
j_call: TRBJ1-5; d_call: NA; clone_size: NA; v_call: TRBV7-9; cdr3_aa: CASSLDGGRPQHF; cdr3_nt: TGTGCCAGCAGCTTAGATGGAGGCCGGCCCCAGCATTTT
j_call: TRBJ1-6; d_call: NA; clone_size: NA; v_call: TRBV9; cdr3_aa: CASSPQGGSPLHF; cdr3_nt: TGTGCCAGCAGCCCGCAAGGGGGGTCACCCCTCCACTTT
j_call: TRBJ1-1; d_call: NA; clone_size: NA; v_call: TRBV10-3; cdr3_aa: CAISANRGTGNTEAFF; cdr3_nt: TGTGCCATCAGCGCAAATAGGGGGACCGGGAACACTGAAGCTTTCTTT
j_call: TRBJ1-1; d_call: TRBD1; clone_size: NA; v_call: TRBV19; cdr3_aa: CASIPSTGTGNREAFF; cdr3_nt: TGTGCCAGTATTCCTTCAACCGGGACAGGGAATCGAGAAGCTTTCTTT
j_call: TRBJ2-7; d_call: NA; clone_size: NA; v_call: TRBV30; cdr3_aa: CAWSQTYEQYF; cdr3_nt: TGTGCCTGGAGCCAGACCTACGAGCAGTACTTC
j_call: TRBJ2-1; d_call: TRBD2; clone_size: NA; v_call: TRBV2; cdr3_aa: CASRPLAGGGRNEQFF; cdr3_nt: TGTGCCAGCAGGCCCCTCGCGGGCGGGGGGAGAAATGAGCAGTTCTTC
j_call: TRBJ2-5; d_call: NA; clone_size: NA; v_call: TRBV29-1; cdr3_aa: CSVDLGRTQETQYF; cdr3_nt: TGCAGCGTTGATCTCGGCAGAACCCAAGAGACCCAGTACTTC
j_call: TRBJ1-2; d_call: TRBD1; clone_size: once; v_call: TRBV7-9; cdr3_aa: CASSRQGADYGYTF; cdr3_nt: TGTGCCAGCAGCCGACAGGGGGCCGACTATGGCTACACCTTC
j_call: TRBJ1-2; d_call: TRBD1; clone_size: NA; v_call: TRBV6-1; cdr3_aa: CASRVGQGGYGYTF; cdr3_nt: TGTGCCAGCAGAGTGGGACAGGGAGGCTATGGCTACACCTTC
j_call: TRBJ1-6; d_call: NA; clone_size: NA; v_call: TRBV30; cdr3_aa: CAWSVPGYYNSPLHF; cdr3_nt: TGTGCCTGGAGTGTCCCAGGGTACTATAATTCACCCCTCCACTTT
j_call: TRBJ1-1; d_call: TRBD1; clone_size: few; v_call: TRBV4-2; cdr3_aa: CASSQGGTGWRNTEAFF; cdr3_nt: TGTGCCAGCAGCCAAGGGGGGACAGGATGGAGAAACACTGAAGCTTTCTTT
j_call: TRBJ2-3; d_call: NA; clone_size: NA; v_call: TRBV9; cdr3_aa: CASSGSLTSSTDTQYF; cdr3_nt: TGTGCCAGCAGCGGGTCTCTGACCTCCTCCACAGATACGCAGTATTTT
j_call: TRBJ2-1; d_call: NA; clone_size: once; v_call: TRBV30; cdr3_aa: CAWSRTHNEQFF; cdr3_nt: TGTGCCTGGAGCCGGACCCACAATGAGCAGTTCTTC
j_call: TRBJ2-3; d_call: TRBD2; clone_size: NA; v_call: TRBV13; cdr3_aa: CASSFRAGGREDTQYF; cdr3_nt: TGTGCCAGCAGCTTCCGAGCGGGGGGCCGGGAAGATACGCAGTATTTT
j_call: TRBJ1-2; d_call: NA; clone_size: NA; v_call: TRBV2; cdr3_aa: CASSGAGTSNYGYTF; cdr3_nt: TGTGCCAGCAGTGGAGCCGGGACTTCTAACTATGGCTACACCTTC
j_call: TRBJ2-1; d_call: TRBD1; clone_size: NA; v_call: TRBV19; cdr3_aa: CASSIETGSYNEQFF; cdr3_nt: TGTGCCAGTAGTATAGAGACAGGGTCCTACAATGAGCAGTTCTTC
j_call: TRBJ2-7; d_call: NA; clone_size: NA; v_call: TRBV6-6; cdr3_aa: CASRARTLSTYEQYF; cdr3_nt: TGTGCCAGCAGGGCAAGGACCTTAAGCACCTACGAGCAGTACTTC
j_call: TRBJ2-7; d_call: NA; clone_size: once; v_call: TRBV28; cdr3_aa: CASSLYKYEQYF; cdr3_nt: TGTGCCAGCAGTTTATATAAGTACGAGCAGTACTTC
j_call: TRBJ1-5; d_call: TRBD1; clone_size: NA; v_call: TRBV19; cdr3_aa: CASSTGTGHSQPQHF; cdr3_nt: TGTGCCAGTAGTACGGGGACAGGGCATTCTCAGCCCCAGCATTTT
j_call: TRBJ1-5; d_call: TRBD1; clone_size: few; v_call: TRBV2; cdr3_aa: CASSGYRGGQPQHF; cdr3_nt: TGTGCCAGCAGTGGGTACAGGGGAGGTCAGCCCCAGCATTTT
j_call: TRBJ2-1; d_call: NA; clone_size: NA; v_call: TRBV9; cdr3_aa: CASSVTGTNIEQFF; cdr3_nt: TGTGCCAGCAGCGTAACCGGGACAAATATTGAGCAGTTCTTC
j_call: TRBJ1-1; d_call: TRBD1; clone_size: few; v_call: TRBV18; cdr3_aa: CASSGQGANEAFF; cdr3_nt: TGTGCCAGCTCCGGACAGGGGGCGAATGAAGCTTTCTTT
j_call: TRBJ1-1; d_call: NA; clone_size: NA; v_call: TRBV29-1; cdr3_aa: CSVRGDRPLMNTEAFF; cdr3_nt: TGCAGCGTACGGGGCGACAGGCCCTTGATGAACACTGAAGCTTTCTTT
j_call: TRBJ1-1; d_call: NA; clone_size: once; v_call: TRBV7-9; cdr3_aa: CASSQQRNTEAFF; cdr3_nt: TGTGCCAGCAGTCAACAGAGGAACACTGAAGCTTTCTTT
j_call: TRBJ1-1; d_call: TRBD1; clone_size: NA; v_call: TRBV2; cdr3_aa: CASSDTGQGAGNTEAFF; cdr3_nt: TGTGCCAGCAGTGACACCGGACAGGGGGCAGGGAACACTGAAGCTTTCTTT
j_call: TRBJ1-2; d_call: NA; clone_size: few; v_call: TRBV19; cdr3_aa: CASSTLEWSGYTF; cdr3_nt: TGTGCCAGTAGTACACTCGAGTGGAGTGGCTACACCTTC